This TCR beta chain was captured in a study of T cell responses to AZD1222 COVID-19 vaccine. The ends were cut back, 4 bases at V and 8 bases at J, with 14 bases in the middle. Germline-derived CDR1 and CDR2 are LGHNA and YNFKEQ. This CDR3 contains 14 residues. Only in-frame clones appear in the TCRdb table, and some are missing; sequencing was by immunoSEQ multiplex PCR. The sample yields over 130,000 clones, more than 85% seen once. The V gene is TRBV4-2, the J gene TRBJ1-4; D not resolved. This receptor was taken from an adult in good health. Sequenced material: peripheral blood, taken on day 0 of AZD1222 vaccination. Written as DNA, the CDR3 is TGTGCCAGCAGCCTTTTCCGGGGATACGAAAAACTGTTTTTT. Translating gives CASSLFRGYEKLFF.